This T cell receptor beta chain was sequenced in a study of cytomegalovirus exposure and HLA in healthy donors. There are 17 residues in the CDR3. V lost 2 bases and J 0 bases, leaving 17 bases between the germline ends. Germline V lookup: CDR1 SGDLS, CDR2 YYNGEE. In its sample, this clone was seen once. TCRdb keeps only in-frame clones here, not all; method: immunoSEQ multiplex PCR. Of under 150,000 clones in the sample, more than 85% were seen once. Material: PBMCs. This chain uses TRBV9 with TRBJ2-5, with D perhaps TRBD1 (5 bases). This sequence was found in a man aged 18 to 29 in good health and CMV-seronegative. In DNA, the CDR3 is TGTGCCAGCAGCGTTGGCTCGAGTGGGGCCTACCAAGAGACCCAGTACTTC. This codes for CASSVGSSGAYQETQYF.